This T cell receptor (beta chain) is drawn from a study of blood T cells in healthy people across ages. Whole-study findings and limits: Bulk PBMC profiling left naive and antigen-experienced comparisons inconclusive.

This clonotype came up once. Its antigen is currently unknown. Germline CDR1 is MNHEY and CDR2 is SVGAGI. Trimming stripped 2 bases from V and 5 bases from J, with 10 bases between. The CDR3 covers 14 residues. A second PCR of 7 to 11 cycles used a sample-barcoded 5' primer and a J-beta primer mix. Via MiXCR, TCRdb re-called the 5' RACE reads, giving one row per CDR3 protein. Here the sample spans almost 800,000 distinct CDR3 sequences, roughly 60% being singletons. Sequencing was done on a sample of blood. This clonotype was sampled from a man aged 30 to 45 in good health. The chain couples TRBV6-5 to TRBJ1-5; D gene unclear. The DNA for the CDR3 is TGTGCCAGCAGTTACGGTGGGGAAGATCAGCCCCAGCATTTT. It codes for CASSYGGEDQPQHF.